This T cell receptor beta chain was recovered during a study of T cell responses to AZD1222 COVID-19 vaccine (dated by TCRdb to the early 2020s). For context, the study as a whole: AZD1222 recipients whose second dose came at about 4 weeks and those whose second dose came at about 12 weeks were combined into one group, since spike-specific TCR depth and breadth did not differ between the two schedules. A total of 233 trial participants underwent TCR sequencing, of whom 200 to 220 had received two doses of AZD1222 and around 25 had received two doses of the MenACWY control vaccine. Enrollment into the trials was organized by age into subgroups of 18-55, 56-69 and 70-plus years, and those subgroups contained 148, 28 and 57 TCR-sequenced participants, respectively. Results and caveats for the whole study, not just this receptor: After two AZD1222 doses, both the breadth and the depth of spike-specific TCRs were significantly higher than at day 0 and than in MenACWY recipients. Because no day 14 peak-response samples were available, the repertoires could be characterized only after the peak T cell response. Epitopes outside the regions mutated in the B.1.351 and B.1.1.7 variants were reportedly recognized by nearly half of the unique spike-specific TCRs. In the small 56-69-year group, the increase in depth fell short of significance, most likely because of low power. Conclusions about previously exposed vaccinees are limited because only 5 or 6 AZD1222 recipients were SARS-CoV-2 seropositive at baseline. Vaccine-associated CD4 TCRs spanned the whole spike protein, with dominant responses in regions 160-218 and 743-854. Participants were mostly white British and included more females than males, and it was suggested by the authors that clonal diversity may have been underestimated.

The CDR3 regions of human TCRbeta chains were analyzed by immunosequencing. As for how the authors treated the data: Repertoire TCRs were matched against a reference library of SARS-CoV-2-specific TCRs generated with the MIRA antigen-specificity platform. Breadth was defined as the fraction of unique TCRs that were SARS-CoV-2-associated. Depth was defined as the fraction of total T cells that were SARS-CoV-2-associated. Using the MIRA data, each spike-specific TCR was mapped to the spike region that the TCR reacts to and placed in a CD4 or CD8 class. Log10-transformed breadth and depth values were compared by one-way ANOVA with Sidak's multiple comparisons tests. The table comes from immuneACCESS by way of TCRdb, which keeps in-frame sequences with V and J called. Part of the clones is missing from these tables; in studies checked, under half for an unresolved V gene and the rest for unknown reasons. That table furnishes V, J and clone size, whereas the DNA furnished D and trimming. This sample gives approximately 79,000 clones in total; about 86% of them show up just once. The ten largest clonotypes hold about 7.7% of the sample.

Details on this clone: Its antigen is not yet known. No base qualities exist here, and no much larger clone lies one base off it.

V is reduced by 0 bases and J by 3 bases, leaving a spacing of 9 bases between them. The CDR3 holds 15 amino acids from the cysteine to the phenylalanine. Left in the record is the CDR3 DNA by itself, 45 bases read in frame from the first base. The germline V gene sets CDR1 to SGDLS and CDR2 to YYNGEE. Read against the paper, the sample's time point label means: baseline before first vaccination. Vaccinee samples were obtained from the UK trials COV001 and COV002, which included a single-blind randomized controlled phase 2/3 trial of AZD1222 (ChAdOx1 nCoV-19) in healthy adults. For TCRbeta chain sequencing, PBMC samples were collected from trial participants at day 0 and at day 28 after the second dose.

The receptor was isolated from an adult in good health. The chain employs TRBV9 and TRBJ1-4; no D gene call is confident. Sequencing used peripheral blood, obtained on day 0 of AZD1222 vaccination. The DNA is TGTGCCAGCAGCGTAGCTGGGCGGCCTAATGAAAAACTGTTTTTT. The translation is CASSVAGRPNEKLFF. The full variable domain, completed from the reference TRBV9 and TRBJ1-4 proteins outside the CDR3, reads DSGVTQTPKHLITATGQRVTLRCSPRSGDLSVYWYQQSLDQGLQFLIQYYNGEERAKGNILERFSAQQFPDLHSELNLSSLELGDSALYFCASSVAGRPNEKLFFGSGTQLSVL.